The 32 T cell receptor beta chains below come from one sample, sequenced in a study of cytomegalovirus exposure and HLA in healthy donors. The PCR employed 60 Vbeta primers together with 13 Jbeta primers. The data were produced by immunoSEQ multiplex PCR, yet TCRdb's version contains in-frame clones alone and is incomplete. The sample yields around 120,000 clones, about 76% seen once. Sequenced material: PBMCs. These receptors originate from a man between 18 and 29 years old in good health and CMV-seronegative.

The J gene is TRBJ2-3, the V gene TRBV6-4; possibly TRBD2 for D (7 bases). V was pared by 0 bases and J by 6 bases, with 19 bases between. Germline values: CDR1 MRHNA, CDR2 SNTAGT. CDR3 length: 17 residues. This chain's CDR3 is CASSDSASSGGWDTQYF. The CDR3 DNA reads as TGTGCCAGCAGTGACTCGGCGTCGTCGGGGGGCTGGGATACGCAGTATTTT.

The genes are TRBV12-5 and TRBJ2-7, with 10 nucleotides matching TRBD1. Trimming at V came to 8 bases and at J to 1 base, leaving 14 bases not matched to a gene. Germline CDR1 reads LGHNT; CDR2 reads FRNRAP. This CDR3 spans 17 amino acids. The CDR3 sequence is CASLWGQGNIRSYEQYF. The DNA for the CDR3 is TGTGCTAGTTTGTGGGGACAGGGGAATATTCGTTCCTACGAGCAGTACTTC.

The J gene is TRBJ2-2, the V gene TRBV10-1, with TRBD1 as a possible D gene (5 bases). This CDR3 is built from 15 residues. CDR1 WNHNN and CDR2 SYGVQD come from the germline V gene (reference sequence). Trimming left V 3 bases short and J 2 bases short, with 10 bases between. CDR3: CASSETGRNTGELFF. The CDR3 nucleotides are TGCGCCAGCAGTGAAACAGGTCGTAACACCGGGGAGCTGTTTTTT.

Details on this clone: The sample contains more than one DNA sequence encoding this CDR3. The chain combines TRBV15 with TRBJ2-3; 9 nucleotides line up with TRBD2. This CDR3 comprises 16 residues. Unmatched junction bases numbered 11, after V lost 3 bases and J lost 7 bases. Looked up from germline, CDR1 is LNHNV and CDR2 is YYDKDF (reference sequence). CDR3 residues: CATSRDFGTSRNTQYF. In nucleotides, the CDR3 is TGTGCCACCAGCAGGGATTTTGGGACTAGCCGGAATACGCAGTATTTT.

This clone was counted only a few times. The chain uses TRBV7-9 and TRBJ2-7; D is unclear. Trimming stripped 6 bases from V and 9 bases from J, with 24 bases between. Germline V gene sequence: CDR1 SEHNR, CDR2 FQNEAQ (reference sequence). CDR3 length equals 15 residues. In DNA form, the CDR3 reads TGTGCCAGCAGTGGCGGCTGGCAGTCCCCCTTTGGGCAGTACTTC. Protein sequence: CASSGGWQSPFGQYF.

This chain connects TRBV6-6 to TRBJ1-5; no clear D. The CDR3 spans 14 residues. Germline V gene sequence: CDR1 MNHNY, CDR2 SVGAGI (reference sequence). Trimming pared 2 bases from V and 4 bases from J, leaving 9 bases between. DNA of the CDR3: TGTGCCAGCAGTTACGGCCCGGAGAATCAGCCCCAGCATTTT. Translating it yields CASSYGPENQPQHF.

CDR3 sequence reads: CASSFAGVPYEQYF. The CDR3 region has the DNA TGTGCCAGCAGCTTTGCGGGGGTCCCCTACGAGCAGTACTTC. The V and J genes are TRBV11-2 and TRBJ2-7, with 7 positions matching TRBD2. V was pared by 3 bases and J by 2 bases, with 4 bases of the junction left unmatched. Germline CDR1 SGHAT, CDR2 FQNNGV. CDR3 length: 14 residues.

V usage is TRBV30 and J usage is TRBJ2-7; perhaps TRBD1 as D (5 bases). Germline assignment: CDR1 GTSNPN and CDR2 SVGIG (reference sequence). CDR3 length: 12 amino acids. The V and J ends lost 2 bases and 5 bases respectively, with 10 bases between them. CDR3 residues: CAWSRGRNEQYF. The CDR3 region has the DNA TGTGCCTGGAGTAGGGGCAGGAACGAGCAGTACTTC.

This clone was seen just once. The chain couples TRBV9 to TRBJ1-3, with D perhaps matching TRBD1 (5 bases). Trimming took 0 bases from V and 8 from J, leaving 18 bases between them. CDR3 length: 16 amino acids. Germline CDR1 reads SGDLS; CDR2 reads YYNGEE. CDR3 sequence (DNA): TGTGCCAGCAGCGTAGACCGGGTTCTCCCGACAGACACCATATATTTT. Amino acids: CASSVDRVLPTDTIYF.

The J gene is TRBJ2-3, the V gene TRBV4-3, with D uncertain. V was cut by 0 bases and J by 3 bases, with 4 bases left in between. This CDR3 is built from 13 residues. Germline V gene sequence: CDR1 LGHNA, CDR2 YSLEER. CDR3 coding DNA: TGCGCCAGCAGCCAAGATCGGACAGATACGCAGTATTTT. It yields the protein CASSQDRTDTQYF.

The chain joins TRBV10-1 to TRBJ2-7; possibly TRBD2 for D (5 bases). The germline V gene encodes CDR1 WNHNN and CDR2 SYGVQD (reference sequence). CDR3 length: 13 residues. Trimming took 8 bases from V and 1 from J, leaving 12 bases between them. The CDR3 DNA reads TGCGCCAGCGGGAGTGATATGTCCTACGAGCAGTACTTC. As protein: CASGSDMSYEQYF.

The count of this clone is one. The chain has TRBV11-3 and TRBJ2-2; a weak D match, TRBD2 (6 bases). The CDR3 covers 15 residues. The germline V and J ends were trimmed by 5 bases and 6 bases, with 16 bases remaining between them. The germline V gene has CDR1 SGHNT and CDR2 YENEEA. CDR3 sequence: CASSISTGLAGELFF. In nucleotides, the CDR3 is TGTGCCAGCAGCATCAGTACGGGACTCGCCGGGGAGCTGTTTTTT.

The chain recombines TRBV11-2 with TRBJ2-6, with 7 bases that match TRBD1. Germline values: CDR1 SGHAT, CDR2 FQNNGV. V shed 6 bases, J shed 2 bases, and the junction held 10 bases outside the gene matches. The CDR3 is made up of 17 amino acids. CDR3 in amino acids: CASRSIGQGAGANVLTF. The CDR3 DNA sequence: TGTGCCAGCAGATCAATTGGCCAGGGGGCTGGGGCCAACGTCCTGACTTTC.

The chain joins TRBV5-1 to TRBJ1-6; D may be TRBD1 (6 bases). Germline V gene sequence: CDR1 SGHRS, CDR2 YFSETQ. This CDR3 has 18 residues. V shed 0 bases and J shed 0 bases, with 13 bases lying between them. The CDR3 is CASSLGRGSLSYNSPLHF. In DNA form, the CDR3 reads TGCGCCAGCAGCTTGGGCAGGGGTTCCCTCTCCTATAATTCACCCCTCCACTTT.

This chain connects TRBV15 to TRBJ2-1, with 7 nucleotides matching TRBD1. Germline V CDR1 and CDR2: LNHNV, YYDKDF (reference sequence). The CDR3 is made up of 15 amino acids. V lost 4 bases to trimming and J lost 3 bases; unmatched junction nucleotides: 6. CDR3 protein: CATSTRQGNYNEQFF. The CDR3 bases are TGTGCCACCAGCACCCGACAGGGAAACTACAATGAGCAGTTCTTC.

This clone has more than one count but fewer than ten. This chain links TRBV4-1 with TRBJ1-5; D not certain. CDR3 length: 14 amino acids. Between the trimmed V and J ends, which lost 0 bases and 4 bases, there was a span of 7 bases. The V gene's germline CDR1 is MGHRA and CDR2 YSYEKL. The CDR3 spells CASSQEQENQPQHF. The CDR3 DNA reads as TGCGCCAGCAGCCAAGAACAAGAAAATCAGCCCCAGCATTTT.

This chain uses TRBV28 with TRBJ1-5, with 9 bases lining up with TRBD1. V shed 6 bases, J shed 6 bases, and the junction held 6 bases outside the gene matches. CDR1 is MDHEN, CDR2 SYDVKM, per germline. The CDR3 loop spans 14 amino acids. The CDR3 coding sequence is TGTGCCAGCAGACTACAGGGGGCCGGTCAGCCCCAGCATTTT. It codes for CASRLQGAGQPQHF.

Notes on this clone: Germline and junction disagree at one end, which may indicate a read error. The chain couples TRBV7-7 to TRBJ2-3; perhaps D is TRBD1 or TRBD2 (6 bases each). The germline V gene has CDR1 SSHAT and CDR2 FNYEAQ (reference sequence). The CDR3 totals 14 residues. CDR3: CASSLGGGLDTQYF. The CDR3 nucleotides are TGTGCTAGCAGCTTAGGAGGGGGATTGGATACGCAGTATTTT.

The chain links TRBV15 to TRBJ2-5; the D is unclear. The closer fit of TRBJ2-7 to the DNA end suggests the J call may be wrong. This CDR3 contains 13 residues. Germline V CDR1 and CDR2: LNHNV, YYDKDF (reference sequence). The CDR3 nucleotides read TGTGCCACCAGCAGAGATCGAAGCTACGAGCAGTACTTC. It translates to CATSRDRSYEQYF.

This clone appeared once. The V gene is TRBV5-1, the J gene TRBJ2-3; 12 positions match TRBD2. Germline lookup yields CDR1 SGHRS and CDR2 YFSETQ. CDR3 length equals 17 residues. V was clipped by 4 bases and J by 2 bases; unmatched bases: 8. The CDR3 loop reads CASSKRLAGEITDTQYF. The CDR3 coding sequence is TGCGCCAGCAGCAAGAGACTAGCGGGGGAGATCACAGATACGCAGTATTTT.

This clone was seen only a few times. V gene TRBV10-2 combines with J gene TRBJ1-5, with D hard to call. Trimming left V 7 bases short and J 6 bases short, with 19 bases between. The CDR3 sequence is 15 residues long. Germline CDR1 is WSHSY and CDR2 is SAAADI. Written as DNA, the CDR3 is TGCGCCAGCACCGAGGCCAGCCAGAGGGTTCAGCCCCAGCATTTT. Translation gives CASTEASQRVQPQHF.

This CDR3 is CSVRPGGGGYTF. In nucleotides, the CDR3 is TGCAGCGTTAGGCCGGGAGGTGGAGGCTACACCTTC. The chain uses TRBV29-1 and TRBJ1-2; D is unresolved. Germline V CDR1 and CDR2: SQVTM, ANQGSEA. The CDR3 length is 12 residues. V lost 5 bases and J lost 8, with 15 bases in between.

The V and J genes are TRBV18 and TRBJ1-4; weak D call: TRBD1 (5 bases). Trimming took 3 bases from V and 0 from J, leaving 8 bases between them. The CDR3 totals 15 residues. Germline assignment: CDR1 KGHSH and CDR2 LQKENI. The CDR3 DNA reads TGTGCCAGCTCACCTCGGGGGGCAACTAATGAAAAACTGTTTTTT. It yields the protein CASSPRGATNEKLFF.

This chain connects TRBV19 to TRBJ2-3, with 11 bases lining up with TRBD2. Germline V gene sequence: CDR1 LNHDA, CDR2 SQIVND (reference sequence). J was trimmed by 2 bases and V by 5 bases; bases with no gene match: 6. The CDR3 has 16 residues. The CDR3 coding sequence is TGTGCCAGTAGTTACCTAGCGGGGGGATACACAGATACGCAGTATTTT. Its translation is CASSYLAGGYTDTQYF.

The chain combines TRBV6-1 with TRBJ1-6; 8 bases agree with TRBD1. Germline CDR1 is MNHNS and CDR2 is SASEGT. The CDR3 runs to 15 residues. V lost 7 bases, J lost 9 bases, and 11 bases stayed unmatched. The CDR3 DNA is TGTGCCAGCAACATCCAGGGGGCGCACAGTTCACCCCTCCACTTT. Translating it yields CASNIQGAHSSPLHF.

The chain recombines TRBV28 with TRBJ2-7, with a possible D match to TRBD1 (6 bases). The CDR3 sequence is 12 residues long. The ends were cut back, 6 bases at V and 4 bases at J, with 10 bases in the middle. CDR1 is MDHEN and CDR2 is SYDVKM in the germline V gene. The DNA of the CDR3 is TGTGCCAGCAGCCAGGACAGTTACGAGCAGTACTTC. As protein: CASSQDSYEQYF.

This chain joins TRBV18 and TRBJ2-7; D possibly corresponds to TRBD1 (5 bases). V dropped 6 bases and J dropped 6 bases, with 12 bases sitting between them. Looked up from germline, CDR1 is KGHSH and CDR2 is LQKENI. CDR3 length: 12 amino acids. CDR3 coding DNA: TGTGCCAGCTCCCTCCAGGGTCCCGAGCAGTACTTC. Translated, it gives CASSLQGPEQYF.

The chain carries TRBV30 and TRBJ1-1, with 7 bases matching TRBD1. V was pared by 5 bases and J by 0 bases, with 6 bases of the junction left unmatched. The CDR3 runs to 14 residues. Per the germline V gene, CDR1 is GTSNPN and CDR2 is SVGIG (reference sequence). The CDR3 DNA reads as TGTGCCTGGGGGGACAGAGGCGTGAACACTGAAGCTTTCTTT. Amino acids: CAWGDRGVNTEAFF.

This clone has just a few counts. This chain links TRBV28 with TRBJ2-3; 7 positions match TRBD2. V dropped 0 bases and J dropped 2; count of bases not matched to a gene: 2. Germline V gives CDR1 MDHEN, CDR2 SYDVKM. The CDR3 is 15 residues long. The CDR3 DNA reads TGTGCCAGCAGTTTATGGGGGAGGGCCACAGATACGCAGTATTTT. This gives the protein CASSLWGRATDTQYF.

For the CDR3, the DNA is TGTGCCACCAGCAGAGTCCGCGATAATGAAAAACTGTTTTTT. It codes for CATSRVRDNEKLFF. The chain employs TRBV15 and TRBJ1-4; D gene ambiguous. Germline V gene lookup returns CDR1 LNHNV and CDR2 YYDKDF (reference sequence). The CDR3 contains 14 residues. Between the trimmed V and J ends, which lost 1 base and 4 bases, there was a span of 7 bases.

The rearrangement uses TRBV5-1 and TRBJ2-5; 8 positions agree with TRBD1. Per germline, CDR1 SGHRS and CDR2 YFSETQ. This CDR3 is built from 14 residues. The ends lost 4 bases at V and 5 bases at J; junction bases unmatched: 7. This chain's CDR3 is CASSKGTGYETQYF. The CDR3 DNA reads as TGCGCCAGCAGCAAAGGGACAGGATACGAGACCCAGTACTTC.

In DNA, the CDR3 is TGTGCCAGCAGCGCCTCCTTGGGAGCTTACGAGCAGTACTTC. The encoded protein is CASSASLGAYEQYF. The V call is TRBV2, the J call TRBJ2-7; perhaps TRBD2 as D (5 bases). Trimming removed 6 bases from V and 4 bases from J, with 16 bases in between. CDR1 is SNHLY and CDR2 is FYNNEI in the germline V gene. This CDR3 has 14 residues.